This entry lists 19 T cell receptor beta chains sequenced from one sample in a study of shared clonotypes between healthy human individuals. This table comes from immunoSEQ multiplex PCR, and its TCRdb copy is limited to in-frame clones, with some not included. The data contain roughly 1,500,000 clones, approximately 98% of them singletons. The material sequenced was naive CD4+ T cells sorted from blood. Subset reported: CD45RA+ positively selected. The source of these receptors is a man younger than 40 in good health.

The CDR3 coding sequence is TGTGCCAGCAGCTCGGCAGGTCTGACTGAAGCTTTCTTT. Protein sequence: CASSSAGLTEAFF. The V gene is TRBV5-5, the J gene TRBJ1-1; no definite D call. Trimming took 3 bases from V and 5 from J, leaving 11 bases between them. The V gene's germline CDR1 is SGHKS and CDR2 YYEKEE (reference sequence). The CDR3 covers 13 residues.

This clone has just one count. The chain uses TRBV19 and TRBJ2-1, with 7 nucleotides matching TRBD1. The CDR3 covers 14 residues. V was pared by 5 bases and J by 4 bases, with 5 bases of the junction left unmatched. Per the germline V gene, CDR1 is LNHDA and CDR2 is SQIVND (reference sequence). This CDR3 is CASSPDRTYNEQFF. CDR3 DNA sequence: TGTGCCAGTAGTCCGGACAGGACATACAATGAGCAGTTCTTC.

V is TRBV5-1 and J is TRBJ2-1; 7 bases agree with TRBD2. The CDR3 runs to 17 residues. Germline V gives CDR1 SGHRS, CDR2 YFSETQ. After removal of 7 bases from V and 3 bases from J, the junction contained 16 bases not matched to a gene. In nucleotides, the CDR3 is TGCGCCAGCCAACACCAGGGCCTAGCGGACCGCTACAATGAGCAGTTCTTC. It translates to CASQHQGLADRYNEQFF. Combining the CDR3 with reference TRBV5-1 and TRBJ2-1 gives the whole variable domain KAGVTQTPRYLIKTRGQQVTLSCSPISGHRSVSWYQQTPGQGLQFLFEYFSETQRNKGNFPGRFSGRQFSNSRSEMNVSTLELGDSALYLCASQHQGLADRYNEQFFGPGTRLTVL.

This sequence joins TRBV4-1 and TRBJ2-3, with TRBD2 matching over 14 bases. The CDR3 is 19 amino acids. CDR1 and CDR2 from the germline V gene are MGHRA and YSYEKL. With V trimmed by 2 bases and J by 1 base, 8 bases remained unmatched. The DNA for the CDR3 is TGCGCCAGCAGCCAACCGGCCGGGACTAGCGGGAGAGGCACAGATACGCAGTATTTT. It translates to CASSQPAGTSGRGTDTQYF.

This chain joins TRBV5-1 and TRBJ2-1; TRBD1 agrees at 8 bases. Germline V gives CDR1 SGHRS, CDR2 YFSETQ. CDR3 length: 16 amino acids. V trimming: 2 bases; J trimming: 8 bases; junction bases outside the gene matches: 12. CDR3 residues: CASSLTGTGTVHEQFF. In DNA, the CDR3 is TGCGCCAGCAGCTTAACTGGGACAGGAACGGTGCATGAGCAGTTCTTC.

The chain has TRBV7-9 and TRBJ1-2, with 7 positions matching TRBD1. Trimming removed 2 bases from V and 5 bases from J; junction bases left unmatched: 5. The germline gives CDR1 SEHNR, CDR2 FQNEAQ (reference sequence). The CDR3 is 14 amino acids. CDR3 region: CASSLRDRNYGYTF. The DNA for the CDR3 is TGTGCCAGCAGCTTAAGGGACAGAAATTATGGCTACACCTTC.

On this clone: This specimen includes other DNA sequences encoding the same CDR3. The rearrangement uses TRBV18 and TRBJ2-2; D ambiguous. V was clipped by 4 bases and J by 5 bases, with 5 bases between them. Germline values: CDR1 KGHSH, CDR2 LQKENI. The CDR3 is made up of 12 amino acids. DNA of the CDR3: TGTGCCAGCTCACAGGGAACCGGGGAGCTGTTTTTT. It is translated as CASSQGTGELFF.

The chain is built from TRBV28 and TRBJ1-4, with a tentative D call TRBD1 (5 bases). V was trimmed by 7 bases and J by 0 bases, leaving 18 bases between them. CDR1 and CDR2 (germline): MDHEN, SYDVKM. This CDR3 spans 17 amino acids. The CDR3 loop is CASNPRVKRATNEKLFF. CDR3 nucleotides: TGTGCCAGCAATCCCAGGGTCAAACGAGCAACTAATGAAAAACTGTTTTTT. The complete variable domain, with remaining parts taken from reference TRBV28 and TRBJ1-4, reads DVKVTQSSRYLVKRTGEKVFLECVQDMDHENMFWYRQDPGLGLRLIYFSYDVKMKEKGDIPEGYSVSREKKERFSLILESASTNQTSMYLCASNPRVKRATNEKLFFGSGTQLSVL.

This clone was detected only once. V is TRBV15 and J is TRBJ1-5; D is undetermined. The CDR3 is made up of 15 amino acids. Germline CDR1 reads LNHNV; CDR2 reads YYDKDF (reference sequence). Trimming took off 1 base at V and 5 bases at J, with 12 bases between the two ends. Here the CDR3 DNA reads TGTGCCACCAGCAGAGGCCGGGAGGGATATCAGCCCCAGCATTTT. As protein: CATSRGREGYQPQHF.

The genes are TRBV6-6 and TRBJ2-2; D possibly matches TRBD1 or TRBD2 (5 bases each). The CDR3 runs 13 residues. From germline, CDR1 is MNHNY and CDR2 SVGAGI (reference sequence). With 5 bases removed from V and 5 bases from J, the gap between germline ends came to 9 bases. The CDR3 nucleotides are TGTGCCAGCAGTAGGGACCTGACCGGGGAGCTGTTTTTT. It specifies CASSRDLTGELFF.

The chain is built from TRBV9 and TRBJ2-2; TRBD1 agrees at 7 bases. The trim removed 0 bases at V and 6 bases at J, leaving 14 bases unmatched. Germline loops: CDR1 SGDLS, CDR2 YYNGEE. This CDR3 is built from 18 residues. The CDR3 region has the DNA TGTGCCAGCAGCGTAGTGGACAGGCGGTTTCCAAAAGCCGGGGAGCTGTTTTTT. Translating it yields CASSVVDRRFPKAGELFF.

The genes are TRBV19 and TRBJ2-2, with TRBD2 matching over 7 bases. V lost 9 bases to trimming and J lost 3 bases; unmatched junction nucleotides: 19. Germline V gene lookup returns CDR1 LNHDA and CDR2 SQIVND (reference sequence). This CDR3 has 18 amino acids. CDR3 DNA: TGTGCCAGCCACTCCCGGCTAGCGGACCTCCTATACACCGGGGAGCTGTTTTTT. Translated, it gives CASHSRLADLLYTGELFF. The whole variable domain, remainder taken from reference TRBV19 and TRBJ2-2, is DGGITQSPKYLFRKEGQNVTLSCEQNLNHDAMYWYRQDPGQGLRLIYYSQIVNDFQKGDIAEGYSVSREKKESFPLTVTSAQKNPTAFYLCASHSRLADLLYTGELFFGEGSRLTVL.

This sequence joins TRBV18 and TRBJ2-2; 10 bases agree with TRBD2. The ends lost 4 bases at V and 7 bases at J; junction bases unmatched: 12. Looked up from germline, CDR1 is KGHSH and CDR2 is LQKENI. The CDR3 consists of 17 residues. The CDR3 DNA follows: TGTGCCAGCTCACGCCGTACTAGCGGGAATGGCGGCGGGGAGCTGTTTTTT. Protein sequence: CASSRRTSGNGGGELFF.

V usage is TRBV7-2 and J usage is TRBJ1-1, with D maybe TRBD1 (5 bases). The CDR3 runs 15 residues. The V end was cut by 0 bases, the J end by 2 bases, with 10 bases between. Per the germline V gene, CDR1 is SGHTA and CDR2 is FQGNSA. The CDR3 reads CASSLAGQGNTEAFF. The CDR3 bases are TGTGCCAGCAGCTTAGCAGGGCAGGGCAACACTGAAGCTTTCTTT. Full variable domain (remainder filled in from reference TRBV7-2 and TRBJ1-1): GAGVSQSPSNKVTEKGKDVELRCDPISGHTALYWYRQSLGQGLEFLIYFQGNSAPDKSGLPSDRFSAERTGGSVSTLTIQRTQQEDSAVYLCASSLAGQGNTEAFFGQGTRLTVV.

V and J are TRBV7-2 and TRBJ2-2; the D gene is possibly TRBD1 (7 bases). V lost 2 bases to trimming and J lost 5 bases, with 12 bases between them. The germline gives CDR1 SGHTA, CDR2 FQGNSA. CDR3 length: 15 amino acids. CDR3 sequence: CASSLIRGDTGELFF. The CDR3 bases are TGTGCCAGCAGCTTAATCAGGGGGGATACCGGGGAGCTGTTTTTT.

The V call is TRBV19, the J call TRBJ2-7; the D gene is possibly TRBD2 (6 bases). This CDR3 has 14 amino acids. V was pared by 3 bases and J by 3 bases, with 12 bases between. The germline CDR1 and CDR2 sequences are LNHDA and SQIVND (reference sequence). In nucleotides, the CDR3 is TGTGCCAGTAGTATCAGTGGAGGGATCTACGAGCAGTACTTC. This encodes CASSISGGIYEQYF.

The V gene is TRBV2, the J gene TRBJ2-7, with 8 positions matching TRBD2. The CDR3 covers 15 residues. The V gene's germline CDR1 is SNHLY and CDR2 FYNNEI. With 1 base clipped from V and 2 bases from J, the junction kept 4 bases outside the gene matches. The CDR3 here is CASSEGLAGAYEQYF. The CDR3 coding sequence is TGTGCCAGCAGTGAAGGGCTAGCGGGTGCCTACGAGCAGTACTTC.

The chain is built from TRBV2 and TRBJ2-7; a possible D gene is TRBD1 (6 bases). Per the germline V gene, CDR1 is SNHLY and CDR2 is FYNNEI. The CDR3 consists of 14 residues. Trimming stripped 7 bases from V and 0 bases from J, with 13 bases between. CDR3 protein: CASNPRQASYEQYF. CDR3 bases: TGTGCCAGCAATCCCCGACAGGCCTCCTACGAGCAGTACTTC.

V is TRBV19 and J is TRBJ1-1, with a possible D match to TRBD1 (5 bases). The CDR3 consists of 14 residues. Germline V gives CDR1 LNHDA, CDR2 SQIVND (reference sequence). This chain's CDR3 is CATRPFQGNTEAFF. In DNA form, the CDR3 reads TGTGCGACCCGGCCCTTTCAGGGGAACACTGAAGCTTTCTTT.